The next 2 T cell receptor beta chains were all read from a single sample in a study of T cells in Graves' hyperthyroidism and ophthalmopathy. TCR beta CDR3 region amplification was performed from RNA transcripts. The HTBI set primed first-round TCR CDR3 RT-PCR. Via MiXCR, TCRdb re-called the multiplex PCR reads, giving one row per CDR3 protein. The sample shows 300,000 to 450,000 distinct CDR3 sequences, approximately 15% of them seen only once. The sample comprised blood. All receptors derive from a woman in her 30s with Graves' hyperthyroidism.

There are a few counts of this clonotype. The CDR3: CASSLGVLQPHF. CDR3 DNA sequence: TGTGCCAGCAGTTTAGGAGTATTACAGCCCCACTTT. The chain employs TRBV28 and TRBJ1-6, with no clear D. Trimming removed 2 bases at V and 18 bases at J, with 14 bases between. CDR1 MDHEN and CDR2 SYDVKM come from the germline V gene. CDR3 length: 12 residues.

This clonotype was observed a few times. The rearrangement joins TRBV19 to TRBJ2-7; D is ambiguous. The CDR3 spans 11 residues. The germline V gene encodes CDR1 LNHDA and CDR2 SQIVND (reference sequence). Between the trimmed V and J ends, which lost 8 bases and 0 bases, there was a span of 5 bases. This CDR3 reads CASGYSYEQYF. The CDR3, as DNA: TGTGCCAGTGGCTACTCCTACGAGCAGTACTTC.